The 2 T cell receptor beta chains below all came from one sample that was sequenced in a study of cytomegalovirus exposure and HLA in healthy donors. Some clones are missing from TCRdb's copy, which holds only in-frame ones; the method was immunoSEQ multiplex PCR. This table has roughly 50,000 clones, more than 70% appearing once. Sequencing was carried out using PBMCs. All receptors come from a young woman in good health and CMV-seropositive.

This rearrangement joins TRBV27 to TRBJ2-5; TRBD1 matches 8 bases. V lost 6 bases, J lost 5 bases, and 8 bases stayed unmatched. The CDR3 is 14 amino acids. CDR1 is MNHEY and CDR2 is SMNVEV in the germline V gene (reference sequence). The CDR3 DNA follows: TGTGCCAGCAGGGTCGACAGGGGCGGGGAGACCCAGTACTTC. It specifies CASRVDRGGETQYF.

The chain uses TRBV5-1 and TRBJ1-1, with D perhaps TRBD1 (6 bases). The germline V and J ends were trimmed by 2 bases and 4 bases, with 18 bases remaining between them. From germline, CDR1 is SGHRS and CDR2 YFSETQ. This CDR3 has 16 amino acids. The CDR3 DNA is TGCGCCAGCAGCTTAGCCAGCGGACAGCCGGCCACTGAAGCTTTCTTT. Translating it yields CASSLASGQPATEAFF.